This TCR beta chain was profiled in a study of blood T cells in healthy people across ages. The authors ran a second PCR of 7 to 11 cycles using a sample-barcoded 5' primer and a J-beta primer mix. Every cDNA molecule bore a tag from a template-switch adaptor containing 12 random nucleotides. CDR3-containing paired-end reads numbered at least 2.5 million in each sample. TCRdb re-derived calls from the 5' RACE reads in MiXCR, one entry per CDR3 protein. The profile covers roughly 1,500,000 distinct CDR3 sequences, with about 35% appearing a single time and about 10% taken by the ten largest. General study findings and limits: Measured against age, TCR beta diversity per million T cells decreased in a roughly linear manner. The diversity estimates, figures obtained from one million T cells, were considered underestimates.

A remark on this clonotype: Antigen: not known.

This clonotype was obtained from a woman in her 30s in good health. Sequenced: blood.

The CDR3 bases are TGTGCCAGCAGCACTAAGGGGTACACTGAAGCTTTCTTT. It codes for CASSTKGYTEAFF. The chain uses TRBV7-9 and TRBJ1-1; maybe TRBD1 (5 bases). Germline-derived CDR1 and CDR2 are SEHNR and FQNEAQ (reference sequence). This CDR3 is built from 13 residues. The V gene lost 5 bases and the J gene lost 3 bases, with 10 bases spanning the gap.